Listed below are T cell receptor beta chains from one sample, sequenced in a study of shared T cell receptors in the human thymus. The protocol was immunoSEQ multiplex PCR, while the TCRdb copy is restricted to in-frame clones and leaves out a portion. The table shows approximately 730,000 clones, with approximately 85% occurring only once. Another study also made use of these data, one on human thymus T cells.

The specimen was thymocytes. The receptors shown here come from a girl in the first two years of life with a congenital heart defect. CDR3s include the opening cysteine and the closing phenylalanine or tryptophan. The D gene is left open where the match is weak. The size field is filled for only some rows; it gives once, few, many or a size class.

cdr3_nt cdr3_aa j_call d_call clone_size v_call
TGTGCCAGTAGTACTCTCCCAAGACAGGGAAGGTATGGCTACACCTTC CASSTLPRQGRYGYTF TRBJ1-2 TRBD1 - TRBV19
TGTGCCAGCAGTTTATGGGGGGGTGGGAGCAATCAGCCCCAGCATTTT CASSLWGGGSNQPQHF TRBJ1-5 - - TRBV28
TGTGCCAGCAGCGCCCCAAGACTAGCGGGGCCCCCGACGGAGACCCAGTACTTC CASSAPRLAGPPTETQYF TRBJ2-5 TRBD2 once TRBV9
TGCGCCAGCAGCAGCTTGGATGGGGGACAGACTCCCTATAATTCCCCCCTCCACTTT CASSSLDGGQTPYNSPLHF TRBJ1-6 TRBD1 - TRBV5-1
TGTGCCAGCAGCTTAGTCCCAGGGCACAATGAGCAGTTCTTC CASSLVPGHNEQFF TRBJ2-1 - - TRBV11-3
TGTGCCATCAGTGAGTATGGCAGGGGAGAGCTACCTACCGTAAAACCCAATCAGCCCCAGCATTTT CAISEYGRGELPTVKPNQPQHF TRBJ1-5 - - TRBV10-3
TGCGCCAGCAGCTTCCACTCACAGGGGGGTAGCGGGGAGCTGTTTTTT CASSFHSQGGSGELFF TRBJ2-2 TRBD1 - TRBV5-1
TGTGCCAGCAGCTGCCAAGAAAGAGACTATGGCTACACCTTC CASSCQERDYGYTF TRBJ1-2 - - TRBV5-4
TGCGCCAGCAGCTTGCGAGGGTACGAGCAGTACTTC CASSLRGYEQYF TRBJ2-7 - - TRBV5-1
TGTGCCAGCAGTGAAGCCGGGACTACGAACACCGGGGAGCTGTTTTTT CASSEAGTTNTGELFF TRBJ2-2 TRBD2 - TRBV6-1
TGTGCCAGCAGCGTAGAATTGTGGACAGGGGTCAATGGGGTCACTGAAGCTTTCTTT CASSVELWTGVNGVTEAFF TRBJ1-1 TRBD1 - TRBV9
TGTGCCAGCAGCCGAGAGGGGGTGCCGAACACTGAAGCTTTCTTT CASSREGVPNTEAFF TRBJ1-1 - - TRBV7-4
TGTGCCAGCAGCTTATGGGGGGGGGCAAAAGAGCAGTTCTTC CASSLWGGAKEQFF TRBJ2-1 - - TRBV5-6
TGCAGTGCTAGACAGGCCTACGAGCAGTACTTC CSARQAYEQYF TRBJ2-7 - - TRBV20-1
TGCGCCAGCAGCCTGCTCAGGGGGGAGGTCAAGACCCAGTACTTC CASSLLRGEVKTQYF TRBJ2-5 - - TRBV4-1
TGTGCCAGCAGTGATACAGCGGACACTGAAGCTTTCTTT CASSDTADTEAFF TRBJ1-1 - - TRBV6-1
TGCGCCAGCAGCCAAGGTCCGAAGGACATTTCGGCTCAGCCCCAGCATTTT CASSQGPKDISAQPQHF TRBJ1-5 - - TRBV4-1
TGTGCCAGCAGCATGCGACTAGCGGGGGACCTAAACCCTTTCTCCTACGAGCAGTACTTC CASSMRLAGDLNPFSYEQYF TRBJ2-7 TRBD2 once TRBV27
TGCAGCGTTGAAGATCTCGCTGAGGTCTCTGGAAACACCATATATTTT CSVEDLAEVSGNTIYF TRBJ1-3 - - TRBV29-1
TGCGCCAGCAGCGCTAGACAGGGAGCCACTGAAGCTTTCTTT CASSARQGATEAFF TRBJ1-1 TRBD1 - TRBV5-1
TGTGCCAGCAGTGGAACGGGGGGGCCAATGGAGACCCAGTACTTC CASSGTGGPMETQYF TRBJ2-5 TRBD2 few TRBV6-5
TGCGCCAGCAGCTCGGGACTAGCGGGGGGGCCCTCCTACGAGCAGTACTTC CASSSGLAGGPSYEQYF TRBJ2-7 TRBD2 few TRBV5-1
TGTGCCAGCACCAAAGGGGACTTCAAGAACACCATATATTTT CASTKGDFKNTIYF TRBJ1-3 - once TRBV6-6
TGCGCCAGCAGCCACCGGACAGGTTCCAATGAGCAGTTCTTC CASSHRTGSNEQFF TRBJ2-1 TRBD1 - TRBV4-1
TGCGCCAGCCGGGGGGGCGAGCGATACTCTGGAAACACCATATATTTT CASRGGERYSGNTIYF TRBJ1-3 - few TRBV5-1
TGTGCCAGTAGCGGGAACACCCCACCGCAGGAGACCCAGTACTTC CASSGNTPPQETQYF TRBJ2-5 - - TRBV19
TGCGCCAGCAGCCACGTCCCGGGACAGGGGGCGTTTCGATACGAGCAGTACTTC CASSHVPGQGAFRYEQYF TRBJ2-7 TRBD1 - TRBV5-1
TGTGCCAGCAGTGAAGCTTACAGGGGACTGAACACTGAAGCTTTCTTT CASSEAYRGLNTEAFF TRBJ1-1 TRBD1 few TRBV6-1
TGTGCCAGCAGCCGAGAATCCCCGGGGGACACTGAAGCTTTCTTT CASSRESPGDTEAFF TRBJ1-1 - - TRBV7-9
TGTGCCAGCAGCCTAAGACTAGCGGGGGGGCCATACAATGAGCAGTTCTTC CASSLRLAGGPYNEQFF TRBJ2-1 TRBD2 once TRBV4-2
TGTGCCAGCAGTTCGGACAGGGGACGGATCCAGCATTTT CASSSDRGRIQHF TRBJ1-5 TRBD1 - TRBV28
TGCAGCGTTGACACAGGTCCAAATCAGCCCCAGCATTTT CSVDTGPNQPQHF TRBJ1-5 - - TRBV29-1